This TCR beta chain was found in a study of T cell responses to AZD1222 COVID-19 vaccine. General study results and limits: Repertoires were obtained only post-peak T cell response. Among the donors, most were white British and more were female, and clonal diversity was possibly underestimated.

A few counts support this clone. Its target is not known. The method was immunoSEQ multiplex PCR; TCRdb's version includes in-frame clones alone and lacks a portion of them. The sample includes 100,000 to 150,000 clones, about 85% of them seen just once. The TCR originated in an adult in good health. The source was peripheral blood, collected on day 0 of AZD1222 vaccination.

The CDR3 here is CASSQIHGEQYF. CDR3 DNA sequence: TGTGCCAGCAGCCAAATTCATGGCGAGCAGTACTTC. This chain joins TRBV7-9 and TRBJ2-7, with D uncertain. CDR1 is SEHNR and CDR2 is FQNEAQ in the germline V gene (reference sequence). The CDR3 is made up of 12 amino acids. Trimming pared 5 bases from V and 6 bases from J, leaving 11 bases between.